This T cell receptor (beta chain) was documented in a study of T cells in localized non-small cell lung cancer. Study observations and caveats: A median of about 50 clones ranked among the top 100 in tumor appeared in adjacent lung. Adjacent uninvolved lung tissue had the highest T cell clonality, exceeding tumor. Among blood samples, higher T cell density accompanied longer overall survival.

Here immunoSEQ multiplex PCR was the method, and the copy in TCRdb shows in-frame clones only, minus some. The sample consists of approximately 35,000 clones, approximately 90% of them appearing once. The ends were cut back, 3 bases at V and 1 base at J, with 3 bases in the middle. Germline loops: CDR1 WNHNN, CDR2 SYGVQD (reference sequence). The CDR3 sequence is 13 residues long. On this clone itself: Antigen: not known.

The sequencing used PBMCs, collected before any cancer treatment. The gene calls are TRBV10-1 and TRBJ2-2; D gene unclear. The sequence came from a man aged 40-75 years with stage II lung adenocarcinoma. The DNA for the CDR3 is TGCGCCAGCAGTGACAGGAACACCGGGGAGCTGTTTTTT. Translating it yields CASSDRNTGELFF.